This TCR beta chain was obtained from a study of blood T cell repertoires in COVID-19. The study assigned cohorts using participant-reported clinical history. The authors' processing: It was from reference gene primer amplification that nucleated cell counts were estimated. Profiling relied on immunoSEQ multiplex PCR, and the TCRdb table lists in-frame clones only, not all of them. V, J and clone size are taken as reported in that table, and D and trimming were inferred from the DNA itself. The data hold more than 300,000 clones, with roughly nine tenths observed a single time. From germline, CDR1 is SGHAT and CDR2 FQNNGV. The CDR3 extends over 15 amino acids. The V end lost 1 base, the J end lost 0 bases, and 10 bases lay between the germline ends.

The sample taken for sequencing was PBMCs or T cells enriched from blood (not recorded which). The source is a woman aged 30 to 39 who had been exposed to COVID-19. The chain uses TRBV11-2 and TRBJ2-7; tentative D call: TRBD1 (5 bases). The CDR3 DNA reads as TGTGCCAGCAGCTTAGGGGGCTCGGGCTCCTACGAGCAGTACTTC. Its protein is CASSLGGSGSYEQYF.